What follows describes a single T cell receptor (beta chain). The CDR3 covers 16 residues. Germline-derived CDR1 and CDR2 are LNHDA and SQIVND (reference sequence). V lost 5 bases and J lost 6; bases outside the gene matches: 11. This sample was included in a study of T cell responses to AZD1222 COVID-19 vaccine. Measured with immunoSEQ multiplex PCR; TCRdb has only the in-frame clones, and not every one. Among 80,000 to 100,000 clones listed, 85% to 90% were seen once. The source is an adult who received the AZD1222 COVID-19 vaccine. The chain couples TRBV19 to TRBJ1-5, with 9 bases lining up with TRBD1. Sequenced material: peripheral blood, taken 28 days after the second AZD1222 dose. In nucleotides, the CDR3 is TGTGCCAGTAGTGCCGGCAGACAGGGGGGAGTTCAGCCCCAGCATTTT. This codes for CASSAGRQGGVQPQHF.